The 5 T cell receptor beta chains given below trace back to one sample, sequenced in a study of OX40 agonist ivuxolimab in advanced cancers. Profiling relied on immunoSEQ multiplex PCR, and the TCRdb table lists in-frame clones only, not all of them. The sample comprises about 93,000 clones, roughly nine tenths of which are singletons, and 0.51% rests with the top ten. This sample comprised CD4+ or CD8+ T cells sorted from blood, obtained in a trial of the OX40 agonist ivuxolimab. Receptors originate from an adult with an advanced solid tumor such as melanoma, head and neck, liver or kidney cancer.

CDR3 nucleotides: TGCGCCAGCAGCGTCGAAGGGACCCCAAGAGCGGGAAACACCATATATTTT. Protein sequence: CASSVEGTPRAGNTIYF. The rearrangement uses TRBV5-1 and TRBJ1-3, with D maybe TRBD1 (5 bases). The CDR3 is 17 residues long. CDR1 and CDR2 (germline): SGHRS, YFSETQ. With 4 bases removed from V and 4 bases from J, the gap between germline ends came to 21 bases.

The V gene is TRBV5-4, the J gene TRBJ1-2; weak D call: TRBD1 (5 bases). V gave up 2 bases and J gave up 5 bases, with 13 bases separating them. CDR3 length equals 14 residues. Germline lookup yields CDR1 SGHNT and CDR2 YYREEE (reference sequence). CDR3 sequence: CASSFRLGTYGYTF. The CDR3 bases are TGTGCCAGCAGCTTTAGACTCGGGACTTATGGCTACACCTTC.

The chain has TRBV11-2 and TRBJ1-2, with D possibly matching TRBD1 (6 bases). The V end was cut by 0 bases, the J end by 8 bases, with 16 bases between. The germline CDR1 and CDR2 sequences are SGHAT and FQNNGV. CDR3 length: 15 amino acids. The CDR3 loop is CASSLDRGAASGYTF. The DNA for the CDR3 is TGTGCCAGCAGCTTAGATCGGGGGGCGGCGAGCGGCTACACCTTC.

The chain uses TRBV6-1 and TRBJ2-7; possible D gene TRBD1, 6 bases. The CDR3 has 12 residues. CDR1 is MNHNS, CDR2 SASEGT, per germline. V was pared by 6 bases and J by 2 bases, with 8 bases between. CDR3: CASSWTAYEQYF. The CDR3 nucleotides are TGTGCCAGCAGCTGGACAGCCTACGAGCAGTACTTC.

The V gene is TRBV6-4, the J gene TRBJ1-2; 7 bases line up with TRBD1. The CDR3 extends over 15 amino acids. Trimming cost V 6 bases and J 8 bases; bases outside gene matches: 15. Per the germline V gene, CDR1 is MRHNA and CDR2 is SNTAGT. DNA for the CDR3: TGTGCCAGCAGCCGACGGACAGGACCCACAGCAGGCTACACCTTC. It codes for CASSRRTGPTAGYTF.